What follows is one T cell receptor (beta chain) and its context. Its antigen remains unknown. Amplification from RNA transcripts yielded the TCR beta CDR3 regions. A first-round RT-PCR used HTBI primers, followed by a second-round multiplex PCR. TCRdb used MiXCR to reprocess the multiplex PCR reads, holding one entry per CDR3 protein. Among about 740,000 distinct CDR3 sequences, around 40% were seen once, and the ten largest hold 44%. The V end lost 3 bases, the J end lost 2 bases, and 11 bases lay between the germline ends. The germline CDR1 and CDR2 sequences are SGHAT and FQNNGV. This CDR3 comprises 14 residues. The data stem from a study of Graves' ophthalmopathy and Graves' hyperthyroidism. Study-wide results and limits: Among expanded thyroid clonotypes above 0.001 frequency, most also occurred in blood.

The sequenced sample consisted of peripheral blood. The chain carries TRBV11-2 and TRBJ2-7; D is possibly TRBD2 (5 bases). This TCR came from an adult man with Graves' ophthalmopathy. The CDR3 sequence is CASSFSSSPYEQYF. The CDR3 bases are TGTGCCAGCAGCTTTTCGTCTAGCCCCTACGAGCAGTACTTC.